Following are 3 T cell receptor beta chains from one sample sequenced in a study of blood T cell repertoires in COVID-19. Sequencing used immunoSEQ multiplex PCR; TCRdb keeps in-frame clones, though not all of them. Among about 81,000 clones listed, roughly 91% were seen once. Specimen: peripheral blood. These receptors originate from a woman aged 45-59 years in a cohort sampled during active COVID-19.

The chain combines TRBV6-2 or TRBV6-3 with TRBJ2-3; TRBD2 agrees at 11 bases. Germline CDR1 reads MNHEY; CDR2 reads SVGEGT. V shed 4 bases and J 6 bases; nucleotides not matched to a gene: 6. The CDR3 length is 15 residues. The CDR3 nucleotides are TGTGCCAGCAGTTCACTAGCGGGAGTCCGGGATACGCAGTATTTT. Translating gives CASSSLAGVRDTQYF.

The V and J genes are TRBV3-1 (or the pseudogene TRBV3-2) and TRBJ2-3; 9 nucleotides align to TRBD2. V shed 1 base, J shed 6 bases, and the junction held 5 bases outside the gene matches. The CDR3 has 15 residues. Germline V CDR1 and CDR2: LGHDT, YNNKEL (reference sequence). CDR3 loop: CASSQVAGAVDTQYF. CDR3 DNA: TGTGCCAGCAGCCAAGTAGCGGGAGCCGTGGATACGCAGTATTTT.

This rearrangement joins TRBV18 to TRBJ2-7; maybe TRBD1 (5 bases). Trimming removed 1 base from V and 2 bases from J, with 9 bases in between. CDR1 KGHSH and CDR2 LQKENI come from the germline V gene. CDR3 length: 14 amino acids. The CDR3 coding sequence is TGTGCCAGCTCACCACTGCAGACAGCCTACGAGCAGTACTTC. Protein product: CASSPLQTAYEQYF.